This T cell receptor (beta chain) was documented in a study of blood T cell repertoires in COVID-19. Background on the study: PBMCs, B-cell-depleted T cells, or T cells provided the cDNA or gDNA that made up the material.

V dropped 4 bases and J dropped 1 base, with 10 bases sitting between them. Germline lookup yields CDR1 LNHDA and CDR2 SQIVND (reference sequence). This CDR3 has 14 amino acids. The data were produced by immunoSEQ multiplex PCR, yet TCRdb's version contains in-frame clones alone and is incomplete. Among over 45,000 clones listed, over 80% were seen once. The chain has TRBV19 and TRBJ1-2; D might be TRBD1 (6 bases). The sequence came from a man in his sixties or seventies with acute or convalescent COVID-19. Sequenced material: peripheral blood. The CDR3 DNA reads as TGTGCCAGTAGTACGACAGGTTTTAACTATGGCTACACCTTC. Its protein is CASSTTGFNYGYTF.